This T cell receptor beta chain stems from a study of cytomegalovirus exposure and HLA in healthy donors. Study details: Early release data held roughly 90 million unique TCRs from HLA-typed donors.

The CDR3 totals 14 residues. The germline V and J ends were trimmed by 6 bases and 1 base, with 13 bases remaining between them. The germline V gene encodes CDR1 ENHRY and CDR2 SYGVKD. 13 Jbeta primers and 60 Vbeta primers were used for the PCR. Assay: immunoSEQ multiplex PCR; the TCRdb copy retains only in-frame clones and omits some. In the table there are about 88,000 clones, around 89% of which are singletons. Sequences were obtained from PBMCs. This chain links TRBV10-3 with TRBJ2-7, with TRBD1 as a possible D gene (5 bases). The receptor's source is a man aged 18 to 29 in good health and CMV-seronegative. CDR3 amino acids: CAIRGTTGSYEQYF. The CDR3 DNA reads as TGTGCCATCAGGGGCACTACAGGTTCCTACGAGCAGTACTTC.